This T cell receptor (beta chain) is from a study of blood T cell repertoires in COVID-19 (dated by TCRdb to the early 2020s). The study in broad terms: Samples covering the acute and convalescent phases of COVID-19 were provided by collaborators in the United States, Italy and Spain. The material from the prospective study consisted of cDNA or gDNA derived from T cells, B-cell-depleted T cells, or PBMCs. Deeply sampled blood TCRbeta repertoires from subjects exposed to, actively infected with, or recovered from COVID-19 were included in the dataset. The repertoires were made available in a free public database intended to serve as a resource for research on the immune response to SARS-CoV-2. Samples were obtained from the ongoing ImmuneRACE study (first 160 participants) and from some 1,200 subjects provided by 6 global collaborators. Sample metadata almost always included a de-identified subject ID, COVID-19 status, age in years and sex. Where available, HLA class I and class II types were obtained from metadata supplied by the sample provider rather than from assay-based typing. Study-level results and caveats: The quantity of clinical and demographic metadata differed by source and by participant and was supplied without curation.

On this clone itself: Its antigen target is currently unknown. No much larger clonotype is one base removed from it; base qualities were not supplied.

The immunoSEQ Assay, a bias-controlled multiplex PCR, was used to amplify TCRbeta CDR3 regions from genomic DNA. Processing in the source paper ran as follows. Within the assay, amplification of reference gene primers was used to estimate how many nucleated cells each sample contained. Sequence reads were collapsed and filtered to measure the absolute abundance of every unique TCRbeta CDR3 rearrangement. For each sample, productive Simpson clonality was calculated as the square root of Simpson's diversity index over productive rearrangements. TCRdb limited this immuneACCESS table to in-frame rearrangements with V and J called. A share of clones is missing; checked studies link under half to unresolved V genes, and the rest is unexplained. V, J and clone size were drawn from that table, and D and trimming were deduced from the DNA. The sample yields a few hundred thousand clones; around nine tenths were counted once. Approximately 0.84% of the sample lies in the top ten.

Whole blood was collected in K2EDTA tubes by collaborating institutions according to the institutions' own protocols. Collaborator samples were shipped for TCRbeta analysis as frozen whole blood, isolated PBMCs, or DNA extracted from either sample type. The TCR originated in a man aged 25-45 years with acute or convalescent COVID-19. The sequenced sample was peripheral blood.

Read as DNA, the sequence is TGTGCCAGCGGACAGGGCAATAATTCACCCCTCCACTTT. Its coded protein is CASGQGNNSPLHF. Recombination connected TRBV19 to TRBJ1-6, with TRBD1 matching 8 junction bases. Clipping removes 9 bases from V and 5 bases from J, with 3 as the unmatched junction base count. Spanning cysteine to phenylalanine, the CDR3 consists of 13 amino acids. Only the CDR3 region is kept as DNA, spanning 39 bases read in frame from base 1. Sequences LNHDA (CDR1) and SQIVND (CDR2) are obtained from the germline V gene (reference sequence).